Following are 10 T cell receptor beta chains from one sample sequenced in a study of cytomegalovirus exposure and HLA in healthy donors. This PCR relied on a set of 60 Vbeta primers and 13 Jbeta primers. Produced via immunoSEQ multiplex PCR; TCRdb's table is partial and in-frame only. The data hold 150,000 or so clones, with over 70% observed a single time. The specimen was PBMCs. The origin of the receptors is a man between 25 and 39 years old in good health and CMV-seronegative.

As concerns this clone: Mismatch with germline at one junction end may stem from a read error. This sequence joins TRBV2 and TRBJ1-2, with a weak D call TRBD1 (5 bases). The CDR3 consists of 12 residues. Germline V gene lookup returns CDR1 SNHLY and CDR2 FYNNEI. CDR3 sequence (DNA): TGTGCCGGCAGGGCCCAGGACTATGGCTACACCTTC. Translation: CAGRAQDYGYTF.

The CDR3 loop reads CASTTRDSSYEQYF. The CDR3 nucleotides are TGTGCCAGCACCACCCGGGACAGTTCCTACGAGCAGTACTTC. This rearrangement joins TRBV27 to TRBJ2-7, with 7 bases lining up with TRBD1. J lost 1 base, V lost 7 bases, and 7 bases had no gene match. The CDR3 is 14 residues long. Germline V gene data show CDR1 as MNHEY and CDR2 as SMNVEV (reference sequence).

The genes are TRBV7-9 and TRBJ2-5, with D tentatively TRBD1 (6 bases). The CDR3 totals 13 residues. V shed 2 bases and J shed 5 bases, with 9 bases lying between them. Germline V gene lookup returns CDR1 SEHNR and CDR2 FQNEAQ (reference sequence). The CDR3 region is CASSLSGQETQYF. The CDR3 region has the DNA TGTGCCAGCAGCTTATCTGGACAGGAGACCCAGTACTTC.

This chain uses TRBV11-3 with TRBJ2-2; TRBD1 matches 7 bases. CDR1 and CDR2 from the germline V gene are SGHNT and YENEEA. The CDR3 spans 15 residues. J gave up 3 bases and V 1 base, and 2 bases lay outside the gene matches. In nucleotides, the CDR3 is TGTGCCAGCAGCTTAGGGGACAGAGACACCGGGGAGCTGTTTTTT. It is translated as CASSLGDRDTGELFF.

The chain recombines TRBV6-1 with TRBJ2-1; TRBD1 might be the D (5 bases). Trimming stripped 0 bases from V and 7 bases from J, with 13 bases between. Germline CDR1 MNHNS, CDR2 SASEGT. The CDR3 covers 15 residues. CDR3: CASSEAGQGRNEQFF. The CDR3 region has the DNA TGTGCCAGCAGTGAAGCGGGGCAGGGCCGGAATGAGCAGTTCTTC.

This clone appeared once. A read error may produce the germline difference seen at one junction end. The rearrangement links TRBV27 to TRBJ2-7; 9 bases agree with TRBD1. The CDR3 runs to 15 residues. The V gene's germline CDR1 is MNHEY and CDR2 SMNVEV (reference sequence). The CDR3 here is CAGSSGTGIPYEQYF. The CDR3 nucleotides read TGTGCCGGCAGTTCCGGGACAGGGATTCCCTACGAGCAGTACTTC.

This clone was seen once. The V and J genes are TRBV6-1 and TRBJ2-7, with a weak D call TRBD2 (7 bases). This CDR3 region has 14 residues. Germline V gene data show CDR1 as MNHNS and CDR2 as SASEGT. Between the trimmed V and J ends, which lost 7 bases and 4 bases, there was a span of 17 bases. The CDR3 DNA follows: TGTGCCAGCACGAGGGGGGGGATAGAATACGAGCAGTACTTC. Its protein product is CASTRGGIEYEQYF.

This chain connects TRBV27 to TRBJ2-7; the match to TRBD1 covers 11 bases. The J segment lost 6 bases and the V segment lost 5 bases, leaving 6 bases of the junction unmatched. Germline V gene lookup returns CDR1 MNHEY and CDR2 SMNVEV (reference sequence). This CDR3 is 14 amino acids long. The CDR3 loop reads CASSLGQGAGEQYF. Written as DNA, the CDR3 is TGTGCCAGCAGTCTAGGACAGGGGGCGGGCGAGCAGTACTTC.

This clone was seen a few times. Other DNA sequences from this sample encode an identical CDR3 as well. The chain recombines TRBV4-2 with TRBJ1-5, with TRBD1 identical over 7 bases. This CDR3 has 14 residues. From germline, CDR1 is LGHNA and CDR2 YNFKEQ. The J segment lost 7 bases and the V segment lost 0 bases, leaving 3 bases of the junction unmatched. This CDR3 reads CASSQEQGNQPQHF. The CDR3 DNA reads as TGTGCCAGCAGCCAAGAACAGGGGAACCAGCCCCAGCATTTT.

The chain recombines TRBV7-2 with TRBJ1-6, with 9 bases that match TRBD1. Germline assignment: CDR1 SGHTA and CDR2 FQGNSA. CDR3 length: 17 residues. V lost 2 bases and J lost 11; bases outside the gene matches: 13. CDR3 in amino acids: CASSLLGTGRFVPPLHF. The CDR3 DNA follows: TGTGCCAGCAGCTTACTCGGGACAGGGAGGTTCGTTCCACCCCTCCACTTT.